This T cell receptor beta chain originates from a study of CD8+ T cells in alopecia areata. It was cDNA, reverse transcribed from extracted RNA, that served as the sequencing template. The table came from immunoSEQ multiplex PCR; TCRdb's copy has only in-frame clones and leaves some out. The repertoire holds around 300,000 clones, with over 45% as singletons. As to this clone: The antigen remains undetermined.

Documented treatment: oral pan-JAK inhibitor, 5-10 mg twice daily. The CDR3 is 15 residues long. V was shortened by 5 bases and J by 2 bases, with 12 bases between the two germline ends. CDR1 and CDR2 from the germline V gene are SNHLY and FYNNEI. The study's findings and limits: Lesional scalp, notably in alopecia totalis/universalis, had clonality above that of normal scalp. Patients shared TCRs less clearly than mice did, possibly owing to HLA. Among the top 100, expanded CD8+ clones, as well as scalp clonality, were significantly decreased by tofacitinib. Only a single nonresponder existed, so baseline CD8+ expansion links stay unclear.

The TCR originated in a human donor with alopecia areata. The sample here was CD4+ T cells sorted from blood, taken around week 52, from a patient treated with tofacitinib. The V call is TRBV2, the J call TRBJ2-2; D is possibly TRBD2 (6 bases). In nucleotides, the CDR3 is TGTGCCAGCAGTACGGGACTCCTAAACACCGGGGAGCTGTTTTTT. Protein sequence: CASSTGLLNTGELFF.